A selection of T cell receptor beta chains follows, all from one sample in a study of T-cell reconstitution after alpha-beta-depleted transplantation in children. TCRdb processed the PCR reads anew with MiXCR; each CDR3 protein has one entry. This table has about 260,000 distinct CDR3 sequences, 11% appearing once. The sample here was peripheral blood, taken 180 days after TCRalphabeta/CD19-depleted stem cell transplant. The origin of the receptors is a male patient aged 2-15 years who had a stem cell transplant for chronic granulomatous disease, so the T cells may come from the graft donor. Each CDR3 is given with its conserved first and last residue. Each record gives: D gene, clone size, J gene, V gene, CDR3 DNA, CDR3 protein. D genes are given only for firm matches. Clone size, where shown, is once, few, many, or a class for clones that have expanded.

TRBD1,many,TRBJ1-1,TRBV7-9,TGTGCCAGCAGCCTGACAGGGACCCTTGGTTCTGAAGCTTTCTTT,CASSLTGTLGSEAFF
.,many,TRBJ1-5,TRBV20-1,TGCAGTGCCCTTGGACAGCTAAACCAGCCCCAGCATTTT,CSALGQLNQPQHF
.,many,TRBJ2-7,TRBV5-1,TGCGCCAGCAGCTCGGACGGTTCCTACGAGCAGTACTTC,CASSSDGSYEQYF
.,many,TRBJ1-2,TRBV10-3,TGTGCCATTTTTGACCCGACAGGACCTAACTATGGCTACACCTTC,CAIFDPTGPNYGYTF
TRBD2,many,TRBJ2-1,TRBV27,TGTGCCAGCAGTTTATTAAGGACTAGGAATGAGCAGTTCTTC,CASSLLRTRNEQFF
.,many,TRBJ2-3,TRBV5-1,TGCGCCAGCAGCCCACGAACGAGTGGAGATACGCAGTATTTT,CASSPRTSGDTQYF
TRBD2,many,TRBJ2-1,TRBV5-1,TGCGCCAGCAGCCTGCCGGCGGGAGAAGGGGAGCAGTTCTTC,CASSLPAGEGEQFF
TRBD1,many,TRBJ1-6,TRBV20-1,TGCAGTGCTAGAGGACAGGGGCGTCTCTATAATTCACCCCTCCACTTT,CSARGQGRLYNSPLHF
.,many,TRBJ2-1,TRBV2,TGTGCCAGCTTCAATTCTGGACAGTACAATGAGCAGTTCTTC,CASFNSGQYNEQFF
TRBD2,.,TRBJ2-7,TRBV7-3,TGTGCCAGCAGCCGGGACTACCTCTACGAGCAGTACTTC,CASSRDYLYEQYF
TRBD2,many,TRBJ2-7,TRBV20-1,TGCAGTGCTAACCCCACTAGCGGCTTTACTTACGAGCAGTACTTC,CSANPTSGFTYEQYF
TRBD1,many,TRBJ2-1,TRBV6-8,TGTGCCAGCAGGACTTCGGGACAGGGGCGGGAGGTTGAGCAGTTCTTC,CASRTSGQGREVEQFF
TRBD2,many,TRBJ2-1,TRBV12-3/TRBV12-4,TGTGCCAGCAGTATCGCTAGCGGGGGCTCCTACAATGAGCAGTTCTTC,CASSIASGGSYNEQFF
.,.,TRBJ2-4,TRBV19,TGTGCCAGTAGTCCCAAGACAGGGGCGGGGGCCAAAAACAGTCAGTACTTC,CASSPKTGAGAKNSQYF
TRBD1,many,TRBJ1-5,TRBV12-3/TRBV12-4,TGTGCCAGCACCCGGGACAGGTCCCCTAATCAGCCCCAGCATTTT,CASTRDRSPNQPQHF
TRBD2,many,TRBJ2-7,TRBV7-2,TGTGCCAGCAGCCAACTTATTAGCGGGAGAGATTACGAGCAGTACTTC,CASSQLISGRDYEQYF
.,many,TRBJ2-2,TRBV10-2,TGCGCCAGCTCCCGGTGGGGGGAGCTGTTTTTT,CASSRWGELFF
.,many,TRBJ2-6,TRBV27,TGTGCCAGCAGCTTAACTGGGGCCAACGTCCTGACTTTC,CASSLTGANVLTF
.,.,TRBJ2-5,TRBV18,TGTGCCAGCTCACCACTGGGCAGAAAAGAGACCCAGTACTTC,CASSPLGRKETQYF
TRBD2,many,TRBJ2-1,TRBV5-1,TGCGCCAGCAGCTTGGCCGATGACGGGGGGGCCTGCAATGAGCAGTTCTTC,CASSLADDGGACNEQFF
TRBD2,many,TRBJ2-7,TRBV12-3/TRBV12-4,TGTGCCAGCAGTTTTTGGGCTAGCGGGAGGGCCCAACACGAGCAGTACTTC,CASSFWASGRAQHEQYF
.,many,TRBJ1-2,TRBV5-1,TGCGCCAGCAGCTTGGGGGCGCAGTATGGCTACACCTTC,CASSLGAQYGYTF
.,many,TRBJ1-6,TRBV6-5,TGTGCCAGCAGTTATGAGGGGAATTCACCCCTCCACTTT,CASSYEGNSPLHF
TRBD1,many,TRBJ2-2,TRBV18,TGTGCCAGCCACAGGGGGTCGGACACCGGGGAGCTGTTTTTT,CASHRGSDTGELFF
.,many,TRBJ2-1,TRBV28,.,CASSLTRSFTMSSSSGYNEQFF
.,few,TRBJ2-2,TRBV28,TGTGCCAGCAGCGAAAGTCAGGCTTCGCCAGCCGGGGAGCTGTTTTTT,CASSESQASPAGELFF
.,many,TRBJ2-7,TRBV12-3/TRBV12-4,TGTGCCAGCAGGAGGGGGATTAACGGATACGAGCAGTACTTC,CASRRGINGYEQYF
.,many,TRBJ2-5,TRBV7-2,TGTGCCAGCAGCTCCAACAGGGTAGAGACCCAGTACTTC,CASSSNRVETQYF
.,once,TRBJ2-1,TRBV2,TGTGCCAGCAGCGATGAAGCCTACAATGAGCAGTTCTTC,CASSDEAYNEQFF